This T cell receptor (beta chain) emerged from a study of blood T cell repertoires in COVID-19 (dated by TCRdb to between 2020 and 2021). Background for the entire study: Samples from collaborators originated in the United States, Italy and Spain and spanned both the acute and convalescent phases of COVID-19. The material from the prospective study consisted of cDNA or gDNA derived from T cells, B-cell-depleted T cells, or PBMCs. The dataset comprised deeply sampled blood TCRbeta repertoires from subjects exposed to, actively infected with, or recovered from COVID-19. A freely available public database, intended as a resource for researchers studying the immune response to SARS-CoV-2, is where the repertoires were released. Samples were obtained from the ongoing ImmuneRACE study (first 160 participants) and from about 1,300 subjects provided by 6 global collaborators. Sample metadata almost always included a de-identified subject ID, COVID-19 status, age in years and sex. HLA class I and class II types, where available, came from metadata supplied by the sample provider rather than from assay-based typing. On the study overall, not on this receptor specifically: The amount of clinical and demographic metadata varied by source and participant and was provided uncurated.

Including cysteine and phenylalanine, the CDR3 has 19 amino acids. Solely the CDR3 DNA is kept, with 57 bases framed from the first base. The germline V end is reduced by 0 bases and the J end by 4 bases; junction bases left unmatched: 13. Taken from the germline V gene, the CDR1 and CDR2 loops are MGHRA and YSYEKL. Worth noting for this clone: Its antigen has not been determined. No base-level quality is on record; no much larger clone is a single base apart.

The immunoSEQ Assay, a bias-controlled multiplex PCR, was used to amplify TCRbeta CDR3 regions from genomic DNA. The study's own analysis went as follows. Nucleated cell counts per sample were estimated from amplification of reference gene primers within the assay. To quantify the absolute abundance of each unique TCRbeta CDR3 rearrangement, sequence reads were collapsed and filtered. Productive Simpson clonality was computed per sample as the square root of Simpson's diversity index over productive rearrangements. Imported from immuneACCESS, the table was reduced by TCRdb to in-frame sequences with V and J called. These copies leave out some clones; in studies compared against another copy, an unresolved V gene accounts for under half, and the cause of the remainder is not known. That table is the source of V, J and clone size, and D and trimming were worked out from the DNA. This sample gives about 140,000 clones in total; about 87% of them show up just once. The ten largest clones represent around 11% of the sample.

Enrolling through a virtual design, the prospective study's participants ranged in age from about 18 to 100 years and lived across some 22 United States geographic areas. In the prospective study, participants were assigned to cohorts based on the clinical history participants reported in a screening survey and a study questionnaire. For ImmuneRACE Cohort 3, a participant was defined as recovered based on two consecutive negative NP/OP PCR tests, clearance by a healthcare professional, or resolution of symptoms. In the prospective study, mobile phlebotomists collected whole blood, serum and a nasopharyngeal or oropharyngeal swab from each participant. Additional blood draws and questionnaires over an approximately two-month period could optionally be provided by prospective study participants. Before DNA extraction, blood samples from the prospective study were shipped at room temperature or frozen.

The chain is made from TRBV4-1 and TRBJ1-5, with 9 central nucleotides matching TRBD1. This TCR was recovered from a man aged 60-69 years who had recovered from COVID-19. The sequencing input was PBMCs or T cells enriched from blood (not recorded which). The CDR3 in this case is CASSQDGQGRIGLNQPQHF. The DNA is as follows: TGCGCCAGCAGCCAAGACGGACAGGGGAGGATCGGCTTAAATCAGCCCCAGCATTTT.